The 21 T cell receptor beta chains presented below share a single source sample, sequenced in a study of early T cells in non-severe SARS-CoV-2 infection. MiXCR, run by TCRdb on the 5' RACE reads, gives a single entry per CDR3 protein. The sample contains approximately 42,000 distinct CDR3 sequences, 5.5% to 6.5% of which appear only once. The specimen was whole blood. The receptors stem from an adult who was a healthcare worker with PCR-confirmed SARS-CoV-2 infection or an uninfected control (not recorded which).

This clonotype occurred a few times. The gene calls are TRBV11-2 and TRBJ2-2; D not certain. The CDR3 is made up of 15 amino acids. Germline CDR1 and CDR2: SGHAT and FQNNGV. Trimming shortened V by 3 bases and J by 1 base, and 9 bases separated the two germline ends. In DNA form, the CDR3 reads TGTGCCAGCAGCTTGGTCAGGCAGAACACCGGGGAGCTGTTTTTT. Translation gives CASSLVRQNTGELFF. The full variable domain, rest sourced from reference TRBV11-2 and TRBJ2-2, is EAGVAQSPRYKIIEKRQSVAFWCNPISGHATLYWYQQILGQGPKLLIQFQNNGVVDDSQLPKDRFSAERLKGVDSTLKIQPAKLEDSAVYLCASSLVRQNTGELFFGEGSRLTVL.

This clonotype was observed at least ten times. CDR3 nucleotide sequence: TGCGCCAGCAGTGAGTCGACGGCGGGTCAGCCCCAGCATTTT. It yields the protein CASSESTAGQPQHF. The chain links TRBV10-2 to TRBJ1-5; D is ambiguous. V was trimmed by 0 bases and J by 6 bases, leaving 9 bases between them. CDR1 WSHSY and CDR2 SAAADI come from the germline V gene. The CDR3 loop spans 14 amino acids.

This clonotype was recorded at least ten times. The J gene is TRBJ1-2, the V gene TRBV10-3; 8 bases are a match to TRBD1. The CDR3 consists of 14 residues. Germline CDR1 is ENHRY and CDR2 is SYGVKD. The J segment lost 8 bases and the V segment lost 3 bases, leaving 8 bases of the junction unmatched. The DNA for the CDR3 is TGTGCCATCAGTGAAGCCGGGACAGGTCTCGGCTACACCTTC. Translating gives CAISEAGTGLGYTF.

Many counts were recorded for this clonotype. This chain links TRBV6-1 with TRBJ2-3; 13 nucleotides agree with TRBD2. Germline-derived CDR1 and CDR2 are MNHNS and SASEGT. The CDR3 loop spans 15 amino acids. With V trimmed by 2 bases and J by 4 bases, 0 bases remained unmatched. DNA for the CDR3: TGTGCCAGCAGTGAAACTAGCGGGGGGGCAGATACGCAGTATTTT. Its protein product is CASSETSGGADTQYF.

The chain links TRBV10-3 to TRBJ2-1; D may be TRBD1 (5 bases). The V end was cut by 7 bases, the J end by 6 bases, with 13 bases between. There are 13 residues in the CDR3. CDR1 and CDR2 (germline): ENHRY, SYGVKD. This chain's CDR3 is CAITQTAINEQFF. The CDR3 DNA reads TGTGCCATCACTCAGACAGCGATCAATGAGCAGTTCTTC.

This clonotype was counted at least ten times. This chain links TRBV4-3 with TRBJ2-4, with 10 bases lining up with TRBD1. Trimming cost V 0 bases and J 7 bases; bases outside gene matches: 6. Germline CDR1 LGHNA, CDR2 YSLEER. CDR3 length: 16 residues. CDR3 residues: CASSQDLGTGVNIQYF. CDR3 DNA: TGCGCCAGCAGCCAAGATCTAGGGACAGGGGTTAACATTCAGTACTTC.

This clonotype was detected ten times or more. This chain links TRBV20-1 with TRBJ2-1; 9 bases fit TRBD2. CDR1 DFQATT and CDR2 SNEGSKA come from the germline V gene (reference sequence). V was clipped by 4 bases and J by 7 bases; unmatched bases: 5. This CDR3 region has 13 residues. The CDR3 region has the DNA TGCAGTGCTACACCGGGACTAGCTAATGAGCAGTTCTTC. It codes for CSATPGLANEQFF.

On this clonotype: A much larger clone sits a single nucleotide away, making a read error possible. This chain joins TRBV7-9 and TRBJ2-3; D gene ambiguous. The germline gives CDR1 SEHNR, CDR2 FQNEAQ (reference sequence). The CDR3 is 12 residues long. CDR3 protein: CGTLFGTDTQYF. CDR3 sequence (DNA): TGTGGGACCCTCTTTGGCACAGATACGCAGTATTTT. The full variable domain, with the rest looked up from reference TRBV7-9 and TRBJ2-3, is DTGVSQNPRHKITKRGQNVTFRCDPISEHNRLYWYRQTLGQGPEFLTYFQNEAQLEKSRLLSDRFSAERPKGSFSTLEIQRTEQGDSAMYLCGTLFGTDTQYFGPGTRLTVL.

This clonotype has a count of ten or more. V usage is TRBV6-2 or TRBV6-3 and J usage is TRBJ1-2; 8 bases map to TRBD1. After removal of 4 bases from V and 2 bases from J, the junction contained 3 bases not matched to a gene. Germline-derived CDR1 and CDR2 are MNHEY and SVGEGT. CDR3 length: 14 amino acids. CDR3 loop: CASSSAGGNYGYTF. DNA of the CDR3: TGTGCCAGCAGTTCGGCAGGGGGCAACTATGGCTACACCTTC.

In its sample, this clonotype was seen many times. The junction differs from germline at one of its ends, possibly a read error. The chain is built from TRBV11-2 and TRBJ1-4; D may be TRBD1 (6 bases). The CDR3 sequence is 15 residues long. Germline V gives CDR1 SGHAT, CDR2 FQNNGV. CDR3 region: CASSQGTATNEKLFF. CDR3 bases: TGTGCCAGCAGCCAGGGGACGGCAACAAATGAAAAACTGTTTTTT.

This clonotype was detected ten times or more. The chain has TRBV12-3 or TRBV12-4 and TRBJ2-7; weak D call: TRBD1 (6 bases). The CDR3 totals 11 residues. V was pared by 7 bases and J by 9 bases, with 13 bases between. In DNA form, the CDR3 reads TGTGCCAGCACCATAGGGGGAAGGCAGTACTTC. This sequence encodes CASTIGGRQYF.

This clonotype was seen a few times. The genes are TRBV9 and TRBJ2-3; 10 nucleotides agree with TRBD2. This CDR3 is built from 17 residues. Germline V gives CDR1 SGDLS, CDR2 YYNGEE. Losses at the gene ends were 10 bases for V and 3 bases for J; bases not matched to a gene: 17. The CDR3 sequence: CASAPSGGGRTTDTQYF. In nucleotides, the CDR3 is TGTGCCTCCGCGCCTAGCGGGGGAGGGCGAACTACAGATACGCAGTATTTT. The whole variable domain, filled in from reference TRBV9 and TRBJ2-3, reads DSGVTQTPKHLITATGQRVTLRCSPRSGDLSVYWYQQSLDQGLQFLIQYYNGEERAKGNILERFSAQQFPDLHSELNLSSLELGDSALYFCASAPSGGGRTTDTQYFGPGTRLTVL.

At least ten counts were recorded for this clonotype. The rearrangement links TRBV11-2 to TRBJ2-7, with D possibly TRBD2 on 6 matching bases. The CDR3 consists of 13 residues. V was cut by 2 bases and J by 9 bases, with 14 bases left in between. Germline CDR1 and CDR2: SGHAT and FQNNGV. CDR3 amino acids: CASSLYQGGGQYF. CDR3 DNA: TGTGCCAGCAGCTTATACCAGGGAGGAGGGCAGTACTTC.

The chain uses TRBV28 and TRBJ2-7; D perhaps matches TRBD2 (5 bases). The V and J ends lost 5 bases and 4 bases respectively, with 18 bases between them. Germline lookup yields CDR1 MDHEN and CDR2 SYDVKM. The CDR3 runs to 15 residues. CDR3 loop: CASSLFKNGDYEQYF. The CDR3 DNA sequence: TGTGCCAGCAGTCTCTTCAAGAACGGGGATTACGAGCAGTACTTC.

This clonotype has a count of ten or more. V gene TRBV9 combines with J gene TRBJ2-7, with D possibly being TRBD2 (5 bases). Germline CDR1 reads SGDLS; CDR2 reads YYNGEE. CDR3 length: 15 residues. V was clipped by 0 bases and J by 4 bases, with 14 bases between them. The CDR3 sequence: CASSVESSRRYEQYF. The DNA of the CDR3 is TGTGCCAGCAGCGTAGAGTCTTCCAGGAGGTACGAGCAGTACTTC.

This clonotype has only a few counts. V gene TRBV7-2 combines with J gene TRBJ2-7; a possible D gene is TRBD1 (5 bases). Looked up from germline, CDR1 is SGHTA and CDR2 is FQGNSA. The CDR3 covers 14 residues. Trimming left V 1 base short and J 3 bases short, with 10 bases between. CDR3 sequence: CASSLDRRDYEQYF. The CDR3 DNA reads as TGTGCCAGCAGCTTAGATCGCAGGGACTACGAGCAGTACTTC.

This clonotype was counted ten times or more. The chain joins TRBV12-3 or TRBV12-4 to TRBJ2-5, with D tentatively TRBD2 (6 bases). Trimming removed 5 bases at V and 7 bases at J, with 23 bases between. This CDR3 is built from 16 residues. This CDR3 reads CASSPVLGTQPRTQYF. The CDR3 DNA reads TGTGCCAGCAGTCCCGTCCTTGGGACTCAGCCCCGGACCCAGTACTTC.

The J gene is TRBJ2-1, the V gene TRBV5-8; 8 nucleotides agree with TRBD2. J was trimmed by 2 bases and V by 2 bases; bases with no gene match: 3. Germline CDR1 SGHTS, CDR2 YDEGEE. CDR3 length: 15 amino acids. The CDR3 sequence: CASSFPRGAYNEQFF. CDR3 in DNA: TGTGCCAGCAGCTTTCCGCGGGGGGCCTACAATGAGCAGTTCTTC. Based on the CDR3 plus reference TRBV5-8 and TRBJ2-1, the full variable domain is EAGVTQSPTHLIKTRGQQATLRCSPISGHTSVYWYQQALGLGLQFLLWYDEGEERNRGNFPPRFSGRQFPNYSSELNVNALELEDSALYLCASSFPRGAYNEQFFGPGTRLTVL.

This clonotype was observed many times. The rearrangement joins TRBV20-1 to TRBJ2-2; 9 nucleotides agree with TRBD1. Germline V gene data show CDR1 as DFQATT and CDR2 as SNEGSKA (reference sequence). The CDR3 runs 16 residues. Trimming at V came to 3 bases and at J to 6 bases, leaving 11 bases not matched to a gene. The CDR3: CSARETGGAVAGELFF. As DNA, the CDR3 is TGCAGTGCTAGGGAGACAGGGGGAGCTGTCGCCGGGGAGCTGTTTTTT.

In its sample, this clonotype was seen many times. This sequence joins TRBV28 and TRBJ2-7, with D unclear. V shed 3 bases and J shed 6 bases, with 9 bases lying between them. Germline CDR1 is MDHEN and CDR2 is SYDVKM. This CDR3 has 12 amino acids. CDR3 in amino acids: CASSLFNREQYF. CDR3 DNA sequence: TGTGCCAGCAGTTTGTTTAACCGCGAGCAGTACTTC. Supplemented by reference TRBV28 and TRBJ2-7, the full variable domain reads DVKVTQSSRYLVKRTGEKVFLECVQDMDHENMFWYRQDPGLGLRLIYFSYDVKMKEKGDIPEGYSVSREKKERFSLILESASTNQTSMYLCASSLFNREQYFGPGTRLTVT.

This clonotype was counted at least ten times. CDR3 protein: CASTGQGTSGANVLTF. The CDR3 DNA follows: TGTGCCAGCACTGGACAGGGAACTTCTGGGGCCAACGTCCTGACTTTC. The J gene is TRBJ2-6, the V gene TRBV6-5, with TRBD1 matching 8 bases. This CDR3 has 16 amino acids. Germline lookup yields CDR1 MNHEY and CDR2 SVGAGI. After removal of 7 bases from V and 1 base from J, the junction contained 6 bases not matched to a gene.